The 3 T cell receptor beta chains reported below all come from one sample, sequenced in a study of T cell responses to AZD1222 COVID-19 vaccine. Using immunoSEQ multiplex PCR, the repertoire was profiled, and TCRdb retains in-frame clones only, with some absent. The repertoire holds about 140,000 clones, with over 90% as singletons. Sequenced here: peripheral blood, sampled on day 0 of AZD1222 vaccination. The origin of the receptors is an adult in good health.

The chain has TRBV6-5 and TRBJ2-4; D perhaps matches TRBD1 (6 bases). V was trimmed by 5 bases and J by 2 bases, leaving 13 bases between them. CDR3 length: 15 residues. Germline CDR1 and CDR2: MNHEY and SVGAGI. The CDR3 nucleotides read TGTGCCAGCAGTCTTACTACAGGGCCCAAAAACATTCAGTACTTC. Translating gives CASSLTTGPKNIQYF.

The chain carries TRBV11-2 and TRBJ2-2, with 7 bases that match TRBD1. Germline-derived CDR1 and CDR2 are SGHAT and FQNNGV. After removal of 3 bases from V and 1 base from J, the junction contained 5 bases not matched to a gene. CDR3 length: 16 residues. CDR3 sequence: CASSFAGDRNTGELFF. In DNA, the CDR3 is TGTGCCAGCAGCTTTGCCGGGGACAGGAACACCGGGGAGCTGTTTTTT.

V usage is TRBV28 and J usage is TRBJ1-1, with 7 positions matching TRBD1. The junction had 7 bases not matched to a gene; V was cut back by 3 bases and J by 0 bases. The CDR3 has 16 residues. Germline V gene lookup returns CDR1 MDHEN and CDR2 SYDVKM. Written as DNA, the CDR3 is TGTGCCAGCAGTTTGTCACCCGGGACAGTGAACACTGAAGCTTTCTTT. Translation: CASSLSPGTVNTEAFF.